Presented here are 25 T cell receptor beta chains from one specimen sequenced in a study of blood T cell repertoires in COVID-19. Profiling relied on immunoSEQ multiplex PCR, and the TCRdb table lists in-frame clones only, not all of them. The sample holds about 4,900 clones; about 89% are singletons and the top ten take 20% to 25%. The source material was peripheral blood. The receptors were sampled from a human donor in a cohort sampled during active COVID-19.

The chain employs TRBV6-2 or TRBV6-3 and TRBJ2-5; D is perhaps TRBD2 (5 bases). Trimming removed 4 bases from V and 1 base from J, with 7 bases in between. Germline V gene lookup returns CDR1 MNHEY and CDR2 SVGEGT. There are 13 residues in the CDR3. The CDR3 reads CASSLGGQETQYF. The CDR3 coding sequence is TGTGCCAGCAGTTTAGGAGGCCAAGAGACCCAGTACTTC.

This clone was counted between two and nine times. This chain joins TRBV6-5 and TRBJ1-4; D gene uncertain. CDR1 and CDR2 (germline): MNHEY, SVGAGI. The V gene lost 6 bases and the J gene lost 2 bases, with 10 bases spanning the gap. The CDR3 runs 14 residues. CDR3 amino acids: CASRNSGTNEKLFF. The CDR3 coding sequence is TGTGCCAGCAGAAATTCGGGGACTAATGAAAAACTGTTTTTT.

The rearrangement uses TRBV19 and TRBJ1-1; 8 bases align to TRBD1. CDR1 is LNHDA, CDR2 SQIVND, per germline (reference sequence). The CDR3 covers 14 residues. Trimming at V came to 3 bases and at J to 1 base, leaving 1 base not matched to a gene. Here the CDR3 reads CASSIGTGNTEAFF. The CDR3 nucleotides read TGTGCCAGTAGTATTGGGACAGGGAACACTGAAGCTTTCTTT.

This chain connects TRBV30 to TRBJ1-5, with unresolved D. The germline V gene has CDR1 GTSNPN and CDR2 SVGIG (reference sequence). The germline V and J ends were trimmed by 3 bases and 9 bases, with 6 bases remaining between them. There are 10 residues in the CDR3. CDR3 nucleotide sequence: TGTGCCTGGAGGGAGGGGCCCCAGCATTTT. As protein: CAWREGPQHF.

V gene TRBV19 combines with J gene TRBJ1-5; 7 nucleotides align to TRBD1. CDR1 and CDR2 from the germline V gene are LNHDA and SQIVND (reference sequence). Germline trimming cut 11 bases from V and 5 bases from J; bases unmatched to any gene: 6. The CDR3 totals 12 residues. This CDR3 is CAGGDSYQPQHF. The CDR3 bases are TGTGCCGGAGGGGACAGCTATCAGCCCCAGCATTTT.

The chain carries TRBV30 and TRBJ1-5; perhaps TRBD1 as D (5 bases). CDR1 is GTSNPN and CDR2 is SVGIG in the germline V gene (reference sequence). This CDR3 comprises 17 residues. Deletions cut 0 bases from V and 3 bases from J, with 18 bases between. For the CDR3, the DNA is TGTGCCTGGAGTGTACGAGGGATGGGGGGATCCAATCAGCCCCAGCATTTT. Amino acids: CAWSVRGMGGSNQPQHF. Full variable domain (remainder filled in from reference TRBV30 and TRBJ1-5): SQTIHQWPATLVQPVGSPLSLECTVEGTSNPNLYWYRQAAGRGLQLLFYSVGIGQISSEVPQNLSASRPQDRQFILSSKKLLLSDSGFYLCAWSVRGMGGSNQPQHFGDGTRLSIL.

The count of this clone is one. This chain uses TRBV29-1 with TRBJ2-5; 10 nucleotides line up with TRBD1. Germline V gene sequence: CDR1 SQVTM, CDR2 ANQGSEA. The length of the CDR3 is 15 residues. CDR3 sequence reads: CSADNWDRGEGTQYF. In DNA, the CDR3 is TGCAGTGCGGATAATTGGGACAGGGGTGAGGGGACCCAGTACTTC.

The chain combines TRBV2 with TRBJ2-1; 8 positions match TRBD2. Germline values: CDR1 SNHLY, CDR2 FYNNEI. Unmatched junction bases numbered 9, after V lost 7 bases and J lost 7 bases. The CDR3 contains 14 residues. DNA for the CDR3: TGTGCCAGCATTTTGCTGTTAGCGGGGAATGAGCAGTTCTTC. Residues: CASILLLAGNEQFF. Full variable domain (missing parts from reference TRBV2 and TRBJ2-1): EPEVTQTPSHQVTQMGQEVILRCVPISNHLYFYWYRQILGQKVEFLVSFYNNEISEKSEIFDDQFSVERPDGSNFTLKIRSTKLEDSAMYFCASILLLAGNEQFFGPGTRLTVL.

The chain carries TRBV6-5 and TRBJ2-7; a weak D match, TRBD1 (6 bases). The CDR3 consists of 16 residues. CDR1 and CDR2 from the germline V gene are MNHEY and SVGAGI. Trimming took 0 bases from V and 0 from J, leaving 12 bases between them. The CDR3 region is CASSYSSTGSSYEQYF. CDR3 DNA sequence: TGTGCCAGCAGTTACTCGAGTACAGGGAGCTCCTACGAGCAGTACTTC.

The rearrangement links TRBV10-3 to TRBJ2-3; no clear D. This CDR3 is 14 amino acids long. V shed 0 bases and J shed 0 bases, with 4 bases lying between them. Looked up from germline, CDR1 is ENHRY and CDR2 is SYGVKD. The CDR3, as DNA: TGTGCCATCAGTGAGTCGACAAGCACAGATACGCAGTATTTT. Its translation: CAISESTSTDTQYF.

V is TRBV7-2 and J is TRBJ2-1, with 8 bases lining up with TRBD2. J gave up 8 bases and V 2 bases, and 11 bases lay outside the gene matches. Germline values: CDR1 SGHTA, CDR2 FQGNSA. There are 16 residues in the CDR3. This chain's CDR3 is CASSLLGTGTRDEQFF. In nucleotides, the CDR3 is TGTGCCAGCAGCTTATTGGGAACCGGGACTAGAGATGAGCAGTTCTTC. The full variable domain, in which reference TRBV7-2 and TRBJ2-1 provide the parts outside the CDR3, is GAGVSQSPSNKVTEKGKDVELRCDPISGHTALYWYRQSLGQGLEFLIYFQGNSAPDKSGLPSDRFSAERTGGSVSTLTIQRTQQEDSAVYLCASSLLGTGTRDEQFFGPGTRLTVL.

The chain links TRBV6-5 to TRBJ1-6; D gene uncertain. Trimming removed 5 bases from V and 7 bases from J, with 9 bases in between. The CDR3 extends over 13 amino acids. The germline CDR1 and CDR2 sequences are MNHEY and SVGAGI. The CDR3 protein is CASSNLRNSPLHF. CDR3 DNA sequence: TGTGCCAGCAGTAATCTCAGGAATTCACCCCTCCACTTT.

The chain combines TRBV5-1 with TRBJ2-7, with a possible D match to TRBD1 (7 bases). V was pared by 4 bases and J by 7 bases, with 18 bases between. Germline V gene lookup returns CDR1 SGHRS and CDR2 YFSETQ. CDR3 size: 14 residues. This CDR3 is CASSPEEGAGEQYF. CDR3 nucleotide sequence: TGCGCCAGCAGCCCGGAGGAGGGGGCCGGGGAGCAGTACTTC.

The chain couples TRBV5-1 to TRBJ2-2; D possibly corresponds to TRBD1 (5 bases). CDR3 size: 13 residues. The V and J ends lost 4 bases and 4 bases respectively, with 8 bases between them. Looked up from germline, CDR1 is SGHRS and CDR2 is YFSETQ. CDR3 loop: CASSPQGTGELFF. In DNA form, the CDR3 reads TGCGCCAGCAGCCCGCAGGGCACCGGGGAGCTGTTTTTT.

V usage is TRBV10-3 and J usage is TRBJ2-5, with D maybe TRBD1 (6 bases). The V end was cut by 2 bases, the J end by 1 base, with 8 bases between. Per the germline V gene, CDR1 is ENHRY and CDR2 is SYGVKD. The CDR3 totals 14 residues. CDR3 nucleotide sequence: TGTGCCATCAGTGAGGTAGGGGGCCAAGAGACCCAGTACTTC. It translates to CAISEVGGQETQYF.

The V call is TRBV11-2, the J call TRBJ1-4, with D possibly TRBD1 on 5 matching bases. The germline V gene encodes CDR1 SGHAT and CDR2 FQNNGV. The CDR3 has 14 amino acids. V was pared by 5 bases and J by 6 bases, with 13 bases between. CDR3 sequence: CASSPQGVDEKLFF. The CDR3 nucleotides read TGTGCCAGCAGCCCGCAAGGGGTGGATGAAAAACTGTTTTTT.

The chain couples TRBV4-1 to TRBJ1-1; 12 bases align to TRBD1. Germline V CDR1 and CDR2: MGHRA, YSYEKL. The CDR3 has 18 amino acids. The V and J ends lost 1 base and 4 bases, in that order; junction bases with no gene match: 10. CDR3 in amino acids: CASSQAGGQGAYGTEAFF. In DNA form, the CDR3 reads TGCGCCAGCAGCCAAGCCGGGGGACAGGGGGCTTATGGCACTGAAGCTTTCTTT.

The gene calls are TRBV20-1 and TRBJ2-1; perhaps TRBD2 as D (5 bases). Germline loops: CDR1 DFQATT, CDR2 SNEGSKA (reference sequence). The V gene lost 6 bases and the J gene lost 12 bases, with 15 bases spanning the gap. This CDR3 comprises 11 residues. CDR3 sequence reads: CSAPGSVGQFF. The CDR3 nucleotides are TGCAGTGCCCCGGGGTCGGTGGGGCAGTTCTTC.

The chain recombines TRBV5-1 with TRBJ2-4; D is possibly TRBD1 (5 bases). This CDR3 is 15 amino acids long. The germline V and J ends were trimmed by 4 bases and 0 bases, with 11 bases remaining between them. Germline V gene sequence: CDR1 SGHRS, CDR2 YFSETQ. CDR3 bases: TGCGCCAGCAGCGAGACAGATCCAGCCAAAAACATTCAGTACTTC. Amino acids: CASSETDPAKNIQYF.

This CDR3 is CASSLNEVAGNEQYF. The CDR3 DNA reads TGTGCCAGCAGCTTAAATGAGGTTGCAGGGAACGAGCAGTACTTC. This chain connects TRBV7-6 to TRBJ2-7, with D perhaps TRBD1 (5 bases). Germline loops: CDR1 SGHVS, CDR2 FNYEAQ. V was trimmed by 2 bases and J by 5 bases, leaving 16 bases between them. The CDR3 consists of 15 residues.

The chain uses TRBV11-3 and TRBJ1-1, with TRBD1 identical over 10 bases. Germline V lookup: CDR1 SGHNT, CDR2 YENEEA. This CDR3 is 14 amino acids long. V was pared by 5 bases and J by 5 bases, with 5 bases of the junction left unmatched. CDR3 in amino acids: CASSPGQGSTEAFF. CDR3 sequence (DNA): TGTGCCAGCAGCCCGGGACAGGGGTCGACTGAAGCTTTCTTT.

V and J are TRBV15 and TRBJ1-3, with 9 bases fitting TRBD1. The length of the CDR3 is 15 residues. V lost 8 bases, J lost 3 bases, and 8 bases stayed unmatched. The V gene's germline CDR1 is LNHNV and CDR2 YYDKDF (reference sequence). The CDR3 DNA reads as TGTGCCACCGCTGATGTGGGACAGGGTGGAAACACCATATATTTT. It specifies CATADVGQGGNTIYF. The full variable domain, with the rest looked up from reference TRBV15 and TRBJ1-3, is DAMVIQNPRYQVTQFGKPVTLSCSQTLNHNVMYWYQQKSSQAPKLLFHYYDKDFNNEADTPDNFQSRRPNTSFCFLDIRSPGLGDTAMYLCATADVGQGGNTIYFGEGSWLTVV.

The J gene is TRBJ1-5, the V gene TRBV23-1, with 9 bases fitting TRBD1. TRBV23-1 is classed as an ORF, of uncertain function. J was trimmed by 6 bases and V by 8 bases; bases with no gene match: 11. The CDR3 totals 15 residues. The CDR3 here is CASPQGQGCAQPQHF. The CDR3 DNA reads TGCGCCAGCCCTCAGGGACAGGGTTGCGCTCAGCCCCAGCATTTT.

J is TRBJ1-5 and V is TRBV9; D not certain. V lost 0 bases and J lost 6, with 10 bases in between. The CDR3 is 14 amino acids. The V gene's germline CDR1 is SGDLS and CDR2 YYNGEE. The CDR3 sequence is CASSVVGEGQPQHF. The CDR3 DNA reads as TGTGCCAGCAGCGTAGTGGGTGAGGGTCAGCCCCAGCATTTT.

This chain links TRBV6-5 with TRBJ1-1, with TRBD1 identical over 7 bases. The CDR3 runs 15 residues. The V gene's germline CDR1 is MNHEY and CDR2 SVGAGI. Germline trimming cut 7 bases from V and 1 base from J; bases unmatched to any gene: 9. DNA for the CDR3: TGTGCCAGCACCGGGACAGCCCTTAAGAACACTGAAGCTTTCTTT. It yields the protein CASTGTALKNTEAFF.